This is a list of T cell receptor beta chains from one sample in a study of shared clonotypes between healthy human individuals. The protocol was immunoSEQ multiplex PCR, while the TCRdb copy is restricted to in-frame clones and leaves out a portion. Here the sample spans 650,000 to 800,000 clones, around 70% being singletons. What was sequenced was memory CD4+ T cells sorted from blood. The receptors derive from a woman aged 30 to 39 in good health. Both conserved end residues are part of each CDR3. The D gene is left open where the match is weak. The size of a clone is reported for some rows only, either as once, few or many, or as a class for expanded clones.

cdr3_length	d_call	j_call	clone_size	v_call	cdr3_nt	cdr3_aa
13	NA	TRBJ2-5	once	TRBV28	TGTGCCATCCAAGACAACCTGTTGGAGACCCAGTACTTC	CAIQDNLLETQYF
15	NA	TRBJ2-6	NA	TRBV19	TGTGCCTCAAAAGTGGAGGGTGCTGGGGCCAACGTCCTGACTTTC	CASKVEGAGANVLTF
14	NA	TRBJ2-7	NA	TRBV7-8	TGTGCCAGCAGCGAGAAGGGGTCAGCTTACGAGCAGTACTTC	CASSEKGSAYEQYF
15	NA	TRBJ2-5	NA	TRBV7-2	TGTGCCAGCAGCTTAGCACGGACGTACCAAGAGACCCAGTACTTC	CASSLARTYQETQYF
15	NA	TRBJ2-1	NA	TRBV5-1	TGCGCCAGCAGCTTGGGGAGCGGCTCCTACAATGAGCAGTTCTTC	CASSLGSGSYNEQFF
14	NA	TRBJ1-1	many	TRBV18	TGTGCCAGCTCTCCGGGGGGCCGCAACACTGAAGCTTTCTTT	CASSPGGRNTEAFF
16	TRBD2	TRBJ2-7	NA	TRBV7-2	TGTGCCAGCAGCCCAAGATTGGCGGGAGGCGGATACGAGCAGTACTTC	CASSPRLAGGGYEQYF
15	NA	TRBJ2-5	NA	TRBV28	TGTGCCAGCAGCCCCTTTAGGTCAGTCCAAGAGGCCCAGTACTTC	CASSPFRSVQEAQYF
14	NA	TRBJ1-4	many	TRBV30	TGTGCCTGGAGTGTAGTAGGGGCGGGAGAAAAACTGTTTTTT	CAWSVVGAGEKLFF
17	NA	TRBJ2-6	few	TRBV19	TGTGCCAGTAGTATATCAGGGGTCCCCTCTGGGGCCAACGTCCTGACTTTC	CASSISGVPSGANVLTF
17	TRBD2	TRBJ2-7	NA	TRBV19	TGTGCCAGTAGTTCCCGAACTACTAGCGGGAGACCCTACGAGCAGTACTTC	CASSSRTTSGRPYEQYF
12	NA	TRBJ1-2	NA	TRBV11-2	TGTGCCAGCAGCGGGCGGGGGTATGGCTACACCTTC	CASSGRGYGYTF
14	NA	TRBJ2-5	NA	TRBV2	TGTGCCAGCATCCGGGGGCGGGGGCAAGAGACCCAGTACTTC	CASIRGRGQETQYF
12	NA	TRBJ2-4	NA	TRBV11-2	TGTGCCAGCAGCTATAACCGGGACTCCCAGTACTTC	CASSYNRDSQYF
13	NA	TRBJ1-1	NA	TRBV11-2	TGTGCCAGCAGCACACAGGGGAACACTGAAGCTTTCTTT	CASSTQGNTEAFF
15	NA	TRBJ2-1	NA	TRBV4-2	TGTGCCAGCAGCCAGGGTTTATACTCCTACAATGAGCAGTTCTTC	CASSQGLYSYNEQFF
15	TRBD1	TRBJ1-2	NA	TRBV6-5	TGTGCCAGCAGATCCGGGACAGGGAAGTTGGTTGGCTACACCTTC	CASRSGTGKLVGYTF
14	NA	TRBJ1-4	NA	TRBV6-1	TGTGCCAGCAGATGGACTTCAACTAATGAAAAACTGTTTTTT	CASRWTSTNEKLFF
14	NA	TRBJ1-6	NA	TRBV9	TGTGCCAGCAGTGCCACCCCGGGTTTCTCACCCCTCCACTTT	CASSATPGFSPLHF
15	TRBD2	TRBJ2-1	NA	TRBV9	TGTGCCAGCAGCGTAGGTCAGCGGGAGGCGGAAGAGCAGTTCTTC	CASSVGQREAEEQFF
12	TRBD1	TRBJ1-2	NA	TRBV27	TGTGCCAGCAGTGGTCAGGGGGGCGGCTACACCTTC	CASSGQGGGYTF
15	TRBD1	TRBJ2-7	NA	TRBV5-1	TGCGCCAGCAGCGTGCGCTCAGGGGGTAAGGACGAGCAGTACTTC	CASSVRSGGKDEQYF
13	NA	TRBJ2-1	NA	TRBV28	TGTGCCAGCAGACCCGGTGGGGCGAATGAGCAGTTCTTC	CASRPGGANEQFF
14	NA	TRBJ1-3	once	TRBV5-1	TGCGCCAGCAGCCTGGACAGCTCTGGAAACACCATATATTTT	CASSLDSSGNTIYF
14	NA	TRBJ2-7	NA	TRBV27	TGTGCCAGCAGTCCCAGCAGGATCGCCTACGAGCAGTACTTC	CASSPSRIAYEQYF
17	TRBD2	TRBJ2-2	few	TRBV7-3	TGTGCCAGCAGCGTGGGACTAGCGGGAGGGCCCGGCGGGGAGCTGTTTTTT	CASSVGLAGGPGGELFF
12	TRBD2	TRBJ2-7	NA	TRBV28	TGTGCCAGCAGTTTACTCGGGGGGGAGCAGTACTTC	CASSLLGGEQYF